Listed below are T cell receptor beta chains from one sample, sequenced in a study of CD8+CD57+ T cells in acquired aplastic anemia. A single record per CDR3 protein comes from TCRdb applying MiXCR to the reads. Here the sample spans about 40,000 distinct CDR3 sequences, roughly two thirds being singletons. The sample taken for sequencing was sorted CD4+, CD8+, or CD8+CD57+ T cells (not recorded which) from PBMCs. These receptors were collected from a human donor in good health, serving as a control. The CDR3 runs from the conserved cysteine through the conserved F or W. Each record gives: D gene, J gene, clone size, V gene, CDR3 protein, CDR3 DNA. A D gene is named only where the DNA matches it firmly. Clone size is shown for a subset of rows, as once, few, many or a class of expanded clone.

>-|TRBJ2-2|once|TRBV19
CASKEQGWNTGELFF
TGTGCCAGTAAAGAGCAGGGATGGAACACCGGGGAGCTGTTTTTT
>-|TRBJ2-5|-|TRBV7-9
CASSPVETQYF
TGTGCCAGCAGCCCAGTGGAGACCCAGTACTTC
>-|TRBJ1-4|few|TRBV25-1
CASGQIAEKLFF
TGTGCCAGCGGACAAATCGCCGAAAAACTGTTTTTT
>TRBD1|TRBJ1-1|-|TRBV5-1
CASSENTGDTEAFF
TGCGCCAGCAGCGAAAACACAGGGGACACTGAAGCTTTCTTT
>-|TRBJ1-2|once|TRBV7-2
CASSEQTGSGYTF
TGTGCCAGCAGCGAGCAAACAGGGTCTGGCTACACCTTC
>-|TRBJ2-7|medium-sized|TRBV9
CASSGADSPREQYF
TGTGCCAGCAGCGGCGCGGACAGCCCACGCGAGCAGTACTTC
>TRBD1|TRBJ1-1|-|TRBV4-3
CASSQERTGGAGNTEAFF
TGCGCCAGCAGCCAAGAACGAACAGGGGGCGCGGGGAACACTGAAGCTTTCTTT
>-|TRBJ2-7|-|TRBV2
CASGLTYEQYF
TGTGCCAGTGGTCTTACCTACGAGCAGTACTTC
>TRBD2|TRBJ2-7|-|TRBV15
CATSRGAGGPGEQYF
TGTGCCACCAGCAGAGGAGCGGGGGGACCGGGCGAGCAGTACTTC
>-|TRBJ2-7|-|TRBV5-5
CASSLGPASYEQYF
TGTGCCAGCAGCTTAGGGCCAGCCTCCTACGAGCAGTACTTC
>-|TRBJ1-4|-|TRBV7-2
CASSLLPQLNEKLFF
TGTGCCAGCAGCTTACTCCCCCAGCTTAATGAAAAACTGTTTTTT
>TRBD2|TRBJ2-3|-|TRBV9
CASSLSGGYTDTQYF
TGTGCCAGCAGCTTAAGCGGGGGGTACACAGATACGCAGTATTTT
>-|TRBJ1-2|once|TRBV7-6
CASCHDGYTF
TGTGCCAGCTGTCACGATGGCTACACCTTC
>-|TRBJ2-5|few|TRBV5-6
CASSLTRGETQYF
TGTGCCAGCAGCCTTACCCGGGGAGAGACCCAGTACTTC
>-|TRBJ2-1|few|TRBV5-1
CASSSFRDGVVPGEQFF
TGCGCCAGCAGTTCTTTTCGGGACGGTGTTGTACCCGGTGAGCAGTTCTTC
>-|TRBJ1-4|-|TRBV12-3/TRBV12-4
CASSSRGRGATNEKLFF
TGTGCCAGCAGCTCCAGGGGTCGGGGTGCGACTAATGAAAAACTGTTTTTT
>-|TRBJ2-7|medium-sized|TRBV4-3
CASSQGGAYEQYF
TGCGCCAGCAGCCAAGGGGGGGCCTACGAGCAGTACTTC
>-|TRBJ1-5|-|TRBV25-1
CASSERDGQPQHF
TGTGCCAGCAGTGAACGAGACGGTCAGCCCCAGCATTTT
>TRBD1|TRBJ1-2|few|TRBV7-9
CASSLVDGQGRGYTF
TGTGCCAGCAGCTTAGTGGACGGACAGGGGAGGGGCTACACCTTC
>-|TRBJ1-3|-|TRBV9
CASSQQGNTIYF
TGTGCCAGCAGCCAACAGGGAAACACCATATATTTT
>-|TRBJ1-1|once|TRBV19
CASSLYGTAAEAFF
TGTGCCAGTAGTCTTTACGGGACGGCAGCTGAAGCTTTCTTT
>TRBD1|TRBJ1-5|-|TRBV2
CASGTGDQPQHF
TGTGCCAGCGGGACAGGGGATCAGCCCCAGCATTTT
>-|TRBJ1-3|-|TRBV19
CASSSRFSGNTIYF
TGTGCCAGTAGTTCCCGGTTTAGTGGAAACACCATATATTTT
>-|TRBJ2-1|many|TRBV19
CASSIEGLVGEISYNEQFF
TGTGCCAGTAGTATAGAAGGGCTTGTAGGAGAGATCTCCTACAATGAGCAGTTCTTC
>-|TRBJ2-3|few|TRBV13
CASSLAGDADTQYF
TGTGCCAGCAGCTTAGCGGGGGATGCAGATACGCAGTATTTT
>-|TRBJ1-4|many|TRBV28
CASSLVLGLNEKLFF
TGTGCCAGCAGTTTAGTTTTGGGTCTAAATGAAAAACTGTTTTTT
>-|TRBJ1-2|-|TRBV7-2
CASSLSGDNGYTF
TGTGCCAGCAGCTTATCAGGGGATAACGGCTACACCTTC
>-|TRBJ2-7|medium-sized|TRBV7-6
CASSFDNSYEQYF
TGTGCCAGCAGCTTCGACAACTCCTACGAGCAGTACTTC
>-|TRBJ1-6|-|TRBV11-2
CASSLVTGPKGSPLHF
TGTGCCAGCAGCTTAGTAACGGGGCCCAAGGGGTCACCCCTCCACTTT
>TRBD2|TRBJ2-1|many|TRBV20-1
CSARARLAGHFSYNEQFF
TGCAGTGCTAGAGCCCGACTAGCGGGTCATTTCTCCTACAATGAGCAGTTCTTC